This TCR beta chain came from a study of shared clonotypes between healthy human individuals. Study-wide points: Of the naive CD4 clonotypes, approximately 5% were shared across several donors.

The naive CD8 population came from CD45RO-negative cells selected for CCR7, without terminally differentiated effector memory CD45RA+ cells. Concerning this clone itself: Its target is not known.

In the authors' methods: Filtering differed, since immunoSEQ gave only junction sequences and no quality scores. The protocol was immunoSEQ multiplex PCR, while the TCRdb copy is restricted to in-frame clones and leaves out a portion. V, J and clone size were drawn from that table, and D and trimming were deduced from the DNA. The sample holds about 1.9 million clones; about 94% are singletons and the top ten take less than 2%. CDR1 and CDR2 from the germline V gene are SGHDT and YYEEEE. The ends were cut back, 2 bases at V and 4 bases at J, with 12 bases in the middle. This CDR3 has 14 amino acids. This TCR derives from a man aged 18 to 35 in good health. Some clones in this sample may be carry-over from other donors' samples. The sample was naive CD8+ T cells from PBMCs. The V gene is TRBV5-6, the J gene TRBJ1-2; D uncertain. The CDR3, as DNA: TGTGCCAGCAGCTTTTGGGAGGGTACCTATGGCTACACCTTC. It specifies CASSFWEGTYGYTF.